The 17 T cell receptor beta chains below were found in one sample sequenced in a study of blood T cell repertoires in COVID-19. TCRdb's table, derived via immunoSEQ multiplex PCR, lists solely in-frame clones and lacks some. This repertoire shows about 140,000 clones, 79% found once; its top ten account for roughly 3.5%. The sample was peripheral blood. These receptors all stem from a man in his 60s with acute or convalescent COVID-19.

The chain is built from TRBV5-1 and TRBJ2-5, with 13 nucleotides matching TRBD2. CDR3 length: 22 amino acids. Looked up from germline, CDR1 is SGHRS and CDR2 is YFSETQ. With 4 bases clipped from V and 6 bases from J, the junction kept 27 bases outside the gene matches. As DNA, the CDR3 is TGCGCCAGCAGCCGCGTGACGTCGACGGTGGGGACTAGCGGGGAGAGGGGCAAGACCCAGTACTTC. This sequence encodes CASSRVTSTVGTSGERGKTQYF.

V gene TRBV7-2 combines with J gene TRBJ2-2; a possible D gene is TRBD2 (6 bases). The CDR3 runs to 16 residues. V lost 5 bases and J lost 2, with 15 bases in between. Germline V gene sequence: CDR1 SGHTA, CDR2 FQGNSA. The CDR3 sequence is CASSPTGTYNTGELFF. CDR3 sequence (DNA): TGTGCCAGCAGCCCCACCGGGACTTACAACACCGGGGAGCTGTTTTTT.

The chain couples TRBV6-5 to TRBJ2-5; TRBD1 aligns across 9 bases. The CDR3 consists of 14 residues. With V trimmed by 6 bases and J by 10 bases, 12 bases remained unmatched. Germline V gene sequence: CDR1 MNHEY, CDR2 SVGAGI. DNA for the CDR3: TGTGCCAGCAGCGGGGACAGGGAGCGCCAAGGCCAGTACTTC. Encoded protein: CASSGDRERQGQYF.

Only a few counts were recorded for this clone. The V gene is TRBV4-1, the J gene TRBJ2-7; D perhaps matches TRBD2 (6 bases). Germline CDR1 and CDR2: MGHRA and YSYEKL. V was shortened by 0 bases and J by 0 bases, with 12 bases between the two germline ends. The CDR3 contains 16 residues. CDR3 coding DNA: TGCGCCAGCAGCCAAGATACGGAGGGTTACTCCTACGAGCAGTACTTC. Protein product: CASSQDTEGYSYEQYF.

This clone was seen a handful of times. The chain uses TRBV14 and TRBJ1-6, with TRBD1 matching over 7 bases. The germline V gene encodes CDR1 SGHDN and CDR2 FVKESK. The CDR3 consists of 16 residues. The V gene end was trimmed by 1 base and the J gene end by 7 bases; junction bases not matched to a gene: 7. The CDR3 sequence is CASSQGQGGSNSPLHF. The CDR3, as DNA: TGTGCCAGCAGCCAAGGACAGGGTGGGTCCAATTCACCCCTCCACTTT.

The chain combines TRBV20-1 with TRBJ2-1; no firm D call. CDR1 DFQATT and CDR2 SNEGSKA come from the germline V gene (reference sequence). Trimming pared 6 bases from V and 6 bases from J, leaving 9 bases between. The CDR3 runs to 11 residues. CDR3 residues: CSARPGNEQFF. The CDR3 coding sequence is TGCAGTGCGCGTCCAGGCAATGAGCAGTTCTTC.

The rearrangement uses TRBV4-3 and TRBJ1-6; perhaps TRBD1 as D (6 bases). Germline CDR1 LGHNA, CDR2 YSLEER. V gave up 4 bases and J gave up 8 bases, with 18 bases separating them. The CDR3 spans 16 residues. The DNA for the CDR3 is TGCGCCAGCAGCCTCAGTCACAGGGCCAAGGATTCACCCCTCCACTTT. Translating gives CASSLSHRAKDSPLHF.

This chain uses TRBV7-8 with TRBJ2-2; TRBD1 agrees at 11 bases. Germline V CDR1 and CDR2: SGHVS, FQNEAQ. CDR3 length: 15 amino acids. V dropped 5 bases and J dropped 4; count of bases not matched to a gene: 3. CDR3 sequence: CASSLGQGVTGELFF. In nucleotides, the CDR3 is TGTGCCAGCAGCCTGGGACAGGGGGTCACCGGGGAGCTGTTTTTT.

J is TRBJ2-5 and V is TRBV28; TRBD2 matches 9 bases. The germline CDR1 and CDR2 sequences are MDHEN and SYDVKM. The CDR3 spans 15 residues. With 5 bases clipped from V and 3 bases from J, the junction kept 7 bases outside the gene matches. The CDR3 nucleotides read TGTGCCAGCAGTACCCTGACTAGCGGAAAAGAGACCCAGTACTTC. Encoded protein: CASSTLTSGKETQYF.

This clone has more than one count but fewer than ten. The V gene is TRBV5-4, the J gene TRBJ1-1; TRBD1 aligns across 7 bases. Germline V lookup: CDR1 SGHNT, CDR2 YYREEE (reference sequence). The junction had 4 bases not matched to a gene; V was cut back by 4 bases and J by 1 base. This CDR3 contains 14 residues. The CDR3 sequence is CASSRGQTNTEAFF. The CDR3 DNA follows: TGTGCCAGCAGCCGGGGACAGACGAACACTGAAGCTTTCTTT.

CDR3 residues: CASSYWLQDGYTF. DNA of the CDR3: TGTGCCAGCAGTTATTGGTTACAGGATGGCTACACCTTC. This chain links TRBV6-5 with TRBJ1-2, with a possible D match to TRBD1 (5 bases). From germline, CDR1 is MNHEY and CDR2 SVGAGI. Trimming removed 3 bases from V and 6 bases from J, with 11 bases in between. The CDR3 covers 13 residues.

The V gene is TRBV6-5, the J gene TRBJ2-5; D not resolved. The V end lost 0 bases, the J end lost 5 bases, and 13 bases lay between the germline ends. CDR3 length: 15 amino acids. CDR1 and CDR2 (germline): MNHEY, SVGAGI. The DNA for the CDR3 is TGTGCCAGCAGTTACTCGTCCGCTAGGCGGGAGACCCAGTACTTC. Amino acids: CASSYSSARRETQYF.

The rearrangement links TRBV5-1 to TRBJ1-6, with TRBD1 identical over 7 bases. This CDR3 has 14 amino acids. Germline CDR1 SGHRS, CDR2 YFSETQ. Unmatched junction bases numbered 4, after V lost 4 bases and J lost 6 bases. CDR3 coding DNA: TGCGCCAGCAGCCGGGACAGAAGTAATTCACCCCTCCACTTT. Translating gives CASSRDRSNSPLHF.

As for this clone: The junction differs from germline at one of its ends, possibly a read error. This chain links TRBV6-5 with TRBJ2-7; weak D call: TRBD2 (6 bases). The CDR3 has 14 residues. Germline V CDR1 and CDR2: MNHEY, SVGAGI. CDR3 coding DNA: TGTACCAGCAAACCAATAGGGGAGGTCTACGAGCAGTACTTC. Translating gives CTSKPIGEVYEQYF.

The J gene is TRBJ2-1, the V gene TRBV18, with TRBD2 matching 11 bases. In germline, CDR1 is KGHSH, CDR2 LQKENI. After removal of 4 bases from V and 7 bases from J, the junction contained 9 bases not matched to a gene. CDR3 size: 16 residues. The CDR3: CASSLRLAGGRNEQFF. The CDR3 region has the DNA TGTGCCAGCTCACTCCGCTTAGCGGGAGGGCGAAATGAGCAGTTCTTC.

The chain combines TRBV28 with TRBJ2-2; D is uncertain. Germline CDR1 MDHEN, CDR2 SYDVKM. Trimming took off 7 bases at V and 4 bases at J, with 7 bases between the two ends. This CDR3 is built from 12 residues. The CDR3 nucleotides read TGTGCCAGCACCCTCGGCACCGGGGAGCTGTTTTTT. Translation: CASTLGTGELFF.

In nucleotides, the CDR3 is TGTGCCATCAGTGAGGCTGGGGCAGTAGGGAAGAACACTGAAGCTTTCTTT. Translated: CAISEAGAVGKNTEAFF. V and J are TRBV10-3 and TRBJ1-1, with D perhaps TRBD1 (5 bases). V shed 2 bases and J shed 1 base, with 17 bases lying between them. This CDR3 comprises 17 residues. CDR1 is ENHRY and CDR2 is SYGVKD in the germline V gene.